The present T cell receptor beta chain was sequenced within a study of PD-L1 blockade in urothelial cancer. The study's findings and limits: Tumor-associated clones in the blood of durable-benefit patients grew more at 3 weeks.

TCRdb's copy holds only in-frame clones and misses some; the assay was immunoSEQ multiplex PCR. The sample consists of fewer than 50,000 clones, around 84% of them appearing once. Time point here: pretreatment peripheral blood. V lost 3 bases and J lost 6, with 8 bases in between. The CDR3 totals 12 residues. Germline V gene data show CDR1 as KGHSH and CDR2 as LQKENI. As concerns this clone: What it recognizes is unknown.

Sequenced here: PBMCs, sampled around atezolizumab (anti-PD-L1) treatment. This sequence was found in a man aged 70 or older with urothelial cancer. The chain uses TRBV18 and TRBJ1-2; D not certain. CDR3 in amino acids: CASSPISNGYTF. The CDR3 bases are TGTGCCAGCTCACCTATCTCTAATGGCTACACCTTC.